One T cell receptor (beta chain) is described in this entry. The antigen remains undetermined. The data originate from a study of T cell responses to AZD1222 COVID-19 vaccine. Whole-study context: Combined were second doses at about 4 or about 12 weeks. Study-wide results and limits: Donors were mostly white British, more females; clonal diversity possibly underestimated. Repertoires were collected only later (after the peak T cell response had occurred). The span of vaccine-associated CD4 TCRs extended across spike, with dominance at 160-218 and 743-854.

Sequenced by immunoSEQ multiplex PCR; TCRdb stores in-frame clones only, minus some. The table records about 180,000 clones, more than 90% of them present only once. The germline gives CDR1 SEHNR, CDR2 FQNEAQ (reference sequence). J gave up 7 bases and V 8 bases, and 1 base lay outside the gene matches. This CDR3 comprises 12 residues. This sequence was found in an adult in good health. The specimen was peripheral blood, collected on day 0 of AZD1222 vaccination. The rearrangement links TRBV7-9 to TRBJ2-1; 11 bases are a match to TRBD2. CDR3 coding DNA: TGTGCCAGCTCTAGCGGGAGGAATGAGCAGTTCTTC. Its translation is CASSSGRNEQFF.